This T cell receptor beta chain was identified during a study of early T cells in non-severe SARS-CoV-2 infection. At the level of the study: From unsorted whole blood, bulk RNA was sequenced, and the chains remained unpaired.

With respect to this clonotype: Its antigen is unknown.

General study findings and limits: The matching step, a VDJdb search, favored anti-spike CD8 responses and missed private and CD4 specificities.

CDR1 and CDR2 from the germline V gene are DFQATT and SNEGSKA (reference sequence). V shed 1 base and J shed 3 bases, with 10 bases lying between them. The CDR3 extends over 13 amino acids. Molecules of cDNA were individually given unique molecular identifiers that were attached to them. TCRdb ran MiXCR on the 5' RACE reads and lists one entry per CDR3 protein. Of about 86,000 distinct CDR3 sequences in the sample, 13% to 15% were seen once. The sequencing sample was made of whole blood. This TCR derives from an adult who was a healthcare worker with PCR-confirmed SARS-CoV-2 infection or an uninfected control (not recorded which). This chain links TRBV20-1 with TRBJ2-7; no definite D call. The CDR3 DNA follows: TGCAGTGCTAGAGGGCGACTGTTCTACGAGCAGTACTTC. It translates to CSARGRLFYEQYF.